This TCR beta chain originates from a study of cytomegalovirus exposure and HLA in healthy donors. Whole-study findings and limits: In an earlier analysis, most TCR beta V segments were productive about 87% or about 30% of the time. It has been reported that TCR beta sequences accurately predicted the HLA-A and HLA-B alleles of most subjects. Within a later analysis, the majority of CMV-associated TCR beta chains appeared HLA-restricted.

J gave up 3 bases and V 3 bases, and 10 bases lay outside the gene matches. Germline CDR1 and CDR2: MGHDK and SYGVNS. The CDR3 spans 18 residues. Comments on this clone: Its antigen is currently unknown.

PCR amplification relied on 60 Vbeta primers (plus 13 Jbeta primers). Profiling relied on immunoSEQ multiplex PCR, and the TCRdb table lists in-frame clones only, not all of them. This table holds 130,000 or so clones, more than 60% found once. All donors participated as healthy donors of bone marrow. The sequencing input was PBMCs. V is TRBV25-1 and J is TRBJ2-2; TRBD2 matches at 10 bases. The sequence derives from a middle-aged woman in good health and CMV-seropositive. In DNA form, the CDR3 reads TGTGCCAGCAGTGAGGGTTCAGGTCTAGCGGGAGACACCGGGGAGCTGTTTTTT. Amino acids: CASSEGSGLAGDTGELFF. The variable domain in full, with the rest retrieved from reference TRBV25-1 and TRBJ2-2, is EADIYQTPRYLVIGTGKKITLECSQTMGHDKMYWYQQDPGMELHLIHYSYGVNSTEKGDLSSESTVSRIRTEHFPLTLESARPSHTSQYLCASSEGSGLAGDTGELFFGEGSRLTVL.